This TCR beta chain was sequenced during a study of metastatic and nonmetastatic thyroid tumors. Turning to the study itself: Repertoires of blood and of tissue (tumor or nodule) from malignant and benign thyroid patients were compared. Study-wide points: The study reportedly found significantly higher TCR beta diversity in malignant thyroid tumors than benign nodules, in blood and tumor.

All patients reached thyroid surgery having received no treatment beforehand. This clone appeared many times. The antigen remains unidentified. From the PCR reads, TCRdb re-called clones with MiXCR. The data hold approximately 24,000 clones, with roughly 23% observed a single time. The sequenced sample consisted of blood. This TCR derives from a male donor with papillary thyroid cancer or a benign thyroid nodule (not recorded which). Some clones in this sample may be carry-over from other donors' samples.

CDR3 protein: CASRGYSYEQYF. The CDR3 DNA reads as TGTGCCAGCAGGGGGTACTCCTACGAGCAGTACTTC. The rearrangement uses TRBV2 and TRBJ2-7; unclear D gene. The CDR3 consists of 12 residues. Trimming shortened V by 6 bases and J by 0 bases, and 6 bases separated the two germline ends. Germline values: CDR1 SNHLY, CDR2 FYNNEI.